The 20 T cell receptor beta chains in this list originate from one sample, sequenced in a study of shared clonotypes between healthy human individuals. Sequenced by immunoSEQ multiplex PCR; TCRdb stores in-frame clones only, minus some. The profile shows more than 2 million clones, around 96% of them singletons. Naive CD8 cells comprised CD45RO-negative, CCR7-positively selected cells, excluding terminally differentiated effector memory CD45RA+ cells. The sample taken for sequencing was naive CD8+ T cells sorted from blood. These receptors were collected from a man aged 18-30 years in good health.

V and J are TRBV15 and TRBJ2-7, with TRBD2 identical over 8 bases. Trimming took 3 bases from V and 0 from J; bases not matched to a gene: 4. CDR3 size: 15 residues. Germline loops: CDR1 LNHNV, CDR2 YYDKDF (reference sequence). Written as DNA, the CDR3 is TGTGCCACCAGCAGTAGCGGGGTCCGCTCCTACGAGCAGTACTTC. This encodes CATSSSGVRSYEQYF. Together with reference TRBV15 and TRBJ2-7, the CDR3 gives the full variable domain: DAMVIQNPRYQVTQFGKPVTLSCSQTLNHNVMYWYQQKSSQAPKLLFHYYDKDFNNEADTPDNFQSRRPNTSFCFLDIRSPGLGDTAMYLCATSSSGVRSYEQYFGPGTRLTVT.

The J gene is TRBJ1-6, the V gene TRBV5-1; 12 bases align to TRBD1. V lost 0 bases to trimming and J lost 7 bases; unmatched junction nucleotides: 5. CDR3 size: 17 residues. The germline V gene has CDR1 SGHRS and CDR2 YFSETQ. CDR3 residues: CASSLAGTGGGNSPLHF. The CDR3 nucleotides are TGCGCCAGCAGCTTGGCCGGGACAGGGGGCGGAAATTCACCCCTCCACTTT.

The chain recombines TRBV11-2 with TRBJ2-5, with D uncertain. Looked up from germline, CDR1 is SGHAT and CDR2 is FQNNGV. Trimming left V 1 base short and J 2 bases short, with 11 bases between. This CDR3 comprises 15 residues. CDR3 nucleotides: TGTGCCAGCAGCTTAGCTGGCCGGAGACAAGAGACCCAGTACTTC. Protein product: CASSLAGRRQETQYF.

The chain recombines TRBV5-8 with TRBJ1-1, with 7 bases that match TRBD1. V shed 4 bases, J shed 6 bases, and the junction held 18 bases outside the gene matches. This CDR3 has 17 residues. CDR1 is SGHTS, CDR2 YDEGEE, per germline. In nucleotides, the CDR3 is TGTGCCAGCAGCCATAGACAGGGAGTCAAGGGATCTTCTGAAGCTTTCTTT. Encoded protein: CASSHRQGVKGSSEAFF.

The chain has TRBV15 and TRBJ2-7; 8 bases fit TRBD1. With 0 bases clipped from V and 6 bases from J, the junction kept 7 bases outside the gene matches. Germline V gene data show CDR1 as LNHNV and CDR2 as YYDKDF (reference sequence). CDR3 length equals 15 residues. The DNA of the CDR3 is TGTGCCACCAGCAGAGATCCCGACAGGGGTATCGAGCAGTACTTC. The encoded protein is CATSRDPDRGIEQYF.

The chain couples TRBV7-3 to TRBJ2-3; D is possibly TRBD2 (7 bases). CDR1 is SGHTA and CDR2 is FQGTGA in the germline V gene. Trimming removed 4 bases from V and 2 bases from J, with 13 bases in between. The CDR3 runs to 15 residues. CDR3 sequence (DNA): TGTGCCAGCAGCTCCGCGGGGGCCTACACAGATACGCAGTATTTT. It translates to CASSSAGAYTDTQYF.

V gene TRBV29-1 combines with J gene TRBJ2-1; 9 nucleotides agree with TRBD2. With 4 bases clipped from V and 2 bases from J, the junction kept 3 bases outside the gene matches. Germline CDR1 SQVTM, CDR2 ANQGSEA. The length of the CDR3 is 14 residues. This chain's CDR3 is CSVGLAAAYNEQFF. CDR3 DNA: TGCAGCGTTGGACTAGCGGCTGCCTACAATGAGCAGTTCTTC.

The chain couples TRBV28 to TRBJ2-7, with TRBD1 identical over 7 bases. The CDR3 runs to 15 residues. The V segment lost 1 base and the J segment 2 bases; nucleotides outside the gene matches: 5. Germline-derived CDR1 and CDR2 are MDHEN and SYDVKM. The CDR3 here is CASSLFRDSAYEQYF. The CDR3 DNA sequence: TGTGCCAGCAGTTTATTTCGGGACAGCGCCTACGAGCAGTACTTC. Using reference TRBV28 and TRBJ2-7 for the parts outside the CDR3, the full variable domain is DVKVTQSSRYLVKRTGEKVFLECVQDMDHENMFWYRQDPGLGLRLIYFSYDVKMKEKGDIPEGYSVSREKKERFSLILESASTNQTSMYLCASSLFRDSAYEQYFGPGTRLTVT.

CDR3 loop: CAWSGNTILNYNSPLHF. DNA of the CDR3: TGTGCCTGGAGTGGGAACACCATCCTTAACTATAATTCACCCCTCCACTTT. This sequence joins TRBV30 and TRBJ1-6; D gene unclear. The CDR3 is 17 residues long. Per the germline V gene, CDR1 is GTSNPN and CDR2 is SVGIG (reference sequence). V was trimmed by 1 base and J by 3 bases, leaving 16 bases between them.

CDR3 sequence reads: CASSSLDRGRPHGEKLFF. The CDR3 DNA sequence: TGTGCCAGCAGCTCGCTGGACAGGGGGCGGCCTCATGGGGAAAAACTGTTTTTT. The chain joins TRBV7-2 to TRBJ1-4; 11 nucleotides match TRBD1. The CDR3 covers 18 residues. V lost 4 bases to trimming and J lost 8 bases; unmatched junction nucleotides: 15. Germline lookup yields CDR1 SGHTA and CDR2 FQGNSA.

This clone was seen just once. The rearrangement links TRBV6-1 to TRBJ2-1; a weak D match, TRBD2 (6 bases). There are 15 residues in the CDR3. Trimming removed 1 base from V and 4 bases from J, with 11 bases in between. Per germline, CDR1 MNHNS and CDR2 SASEGT. The chain's CDR3 is CASSEGTIPYNEQFF. CDR3 nucleotides: TGTGCCAGCAGTGAAGGGACTATCCCATACAATGAGCAGTTCTTC.

The gene calls are TRBV19 and TRBJ1-6; D is possibly TRBD1 (5 bases). V gave up 5 bases and J gave up 1 base, with 12 bases separating them. From germline, CDR1 is LNHDA and CDR2 SQIVND (reference sequence). The CDR3 runs 16 residues. The CDR3 DNA reads TGTGCCAGTAGTGCAGGGAGGGCTTCCTATAATTCACCCCTCCACTTT. Its translation is CASSAGRASYNSPLHF. Filled out from reference TRBV19 and TRBJ1-6, the complete variable domain reads DGGITQSPKYLFRKEGQNVTLSCEQNLNHDAMYWYRQDPGQGLRLIYYSQIVNDFQKGDIAEGYSVSREKKESFPLTVTSAQKNPTAFYLCASSAGRASYNSPLHFGNGTRLTVT.

About this clone: The same CDR3 can be traced to other DNA sequences in this sample. This chain connects TRBV9 to TRBJ2-3; a possible D gene is TRBD2 (5 bases). V was shortened by 0 bases and J by 2 bases, with 7 bases between the two germline ends. The CDR3 spans 14 residues. Germline V CDR1 and CDR2: SGDLS, YYNGEE. The CDR3 sequence is CASSVGGDTDTQYF. CDR3 nucleotides: TGTGCCAGCAGCGTAGGGGGAGACACAGATACGCAGTATTTT.

This chain joins TRBV2 and TRBJ2-3; D gene unclear. This CDR3 has 15 residues. Trimming stripped 1 base from V and 4 bases from J, with 12 bases between. The germline CDR1 and CDR2 sequences are SNHLY and FYNNEI. The CDR3 bases are TGTGCCAGCAGTGAAGGGTTTTCCGCGGCAGATACGCAGTATTTT. It is translated as CASSEGFSAADTQYF. Supplemented by reference TRBV2 and TRBJ2-3, the full variable domain reads EPEVTQTPSHQVTQMGQEVILRCVPISNHLYFYWYRQILGQKVEFLVSFYNNEISEKSEIFDDQFSVERPDGSNFTLKIRSTKLEDSAMYFCASSEGFSAADTQYFGPGTRLTVL.

V usage is TRBV2 and J usage is TRBJ1-4; 9 nucleotides match TRBD1. The V segment lost 3 bases and the J segment 4 bases; nucleotides outside the gene matches: 6. This CDR3 spans 16 amino acids. CDR1 is SNHLY and CDR2 is FYNNEI in the germline V gene. The CDR3 region is CASSDMDRGYNEKLFF. The CDR3, as DNA: TGTGCCAGCAGTGATATGGACAGGGGATATAATGAAAAACTGTTTTTT.

About this clone itself: At one end the junction does not follow the germline gene, possibly because of a read error. The chain links TRBV7-7 to TRBJ2-2; a weak D match, TRBD2 (6 bases). This CDR3 region has 14 residues. Germline assignment: CDR1 SSHAT and CDR2 FNYEAQ (reference sequence). Here the CDR3 DNA reads TGTGCTAGCAGCTTTGTGGGGGGATCCGGGGAGCTGTTTTTT. It translates to CASSFVGGSGELFF. The full variable domain, rest sourced from reference TRBV7-7 and TRBJ2-2, is GAGVSQSPRYKVTKRGQDVTLRCDPISSHATLYWYQQALGQGPEFLTYFNYEAQPDKSGLPSDRFSAERPEGSISTLTIQRTEQRDSAMYRCASSFVGGSGELFFGEGSRLTVL.

The chain recombines TRBV2 with TRBJ2-3; D possibly corresponds to TRBD2 (6 bases). This CDR3 is built from 15 residues. Germline lookup yields CDR1 SNHLY and CDR2 FYNNEI. The ends were cut back, 8 bases at V and 4 bases at J, with 19 bases in the middle. DNA of the CDR3: TGTGCCAGCGGGGAAGGTTCGGAGGGTCCAGATACGCAGTATTTT. This gives the protein CASGEGSEGPDTQYF.

The chain carries TRBV27 and TRBJ1-1, with 7 bases identical to TRBD1. Trimming at V came to 8 bases and at J to 0 bases, leaving 9 bases not matched to a gene. CDR1 and CDR2 from the germline V gene are MNHEY and SMNVEV (reference sequence). The CDR3 totals 15 residues. CDR3 in amino acids: CASRPGTVMNTEAFF. For the CDR3, the DNA is TGTGCCAGCCGTCCCGGGACAGTCATGAACACTGAAGCTTTCTTT.

The V call is TRBV7-9, the J call TRBJ2-3, with D possibly TRBD1 on 6 matching bases. V was trimmed by 4 bases and J by 7 bases, leaving 9 bases between them. Germline V gene sequence: CDR1 SEHNR, CDR2 FQNEAQ (reference sequence). This CDR3 has 12 residues. CDR3 sequence (DNA): TGTGCCAGCAGCTCGGACAGATATACGCAGTATTTT. Translated, it gives CASSSDRYTQYF.

The rearrangement joins TRBV7-8 to TRBJ1-1, with D tentatively TRBD1 (6 bases). Germline V gene sequence: CDR1 SGHVS, CDR2 FQNEAQ. CDR3 length: 16 amino acids. V was clipped by 4 bases and J by 6 bases, with 21 bases between them. The CDR3 loop is CASSSTSKNRDPEAFF. For the CDR3, the DNA is TGTGCCAGCAGCTCGACTTCGAAAAACAGGGATCCTGAAGCTTTCTTT. The variable domain in full, with the rest retrieved from reference TRBV7-8 and TRBJ1-1, is GAGVSQSPRYKVAKRGQDVALRCDPISGHVSLFWYQQALGQGPEFLTYFQNEAQLDKSGLPSDRFFAERPEGSVSTLKIQRTQQEDSAVYLCASSSTSKNRDPEAFFGQGTRLTVV.